This TCR beta chain was captured in a study of CD8+CD57+ T cells in acquired aplastic anemia. Study observations and caveats: Found in both controls and patients were approximately 31 CD8+ CDR3 sequences.

Note on this clonotype: Its antigen remains unidentified.

The study profiled TCR beta VDJ and CDR3 using genomic DNA as template. TCRdb re-derived calls from the reads in MiXCR, one entry per CDR3 protein. The repertoire holds around 200,000 distinct CDR3 sequences, with about 50% as singletons. CDR1 and CDR2 from the germline V gene are KGHDR and SFDVKD. This CDR3 has 13 amino acids. The ends lost 9 bases at V and 1 base at J; junction bases unmatched: 0. Before being chosen for sequencing, patients had shown CD8+CD57+ cell expansion by flow cytometry. Patients were untreated when blood was sampled. The receptor was derived from a human donor with aplastic anemia. The V call is TRBV24-1, the J call TRBJ2-2, with 8 bases matching TRBD1. Sequencing was done on a sample of sorted CD4+, CD8+, or CD8+CD57+ T cells (not recorded which) from PBMCs. This chain's CDR3 is CATGTGNTGELFF. The CDR3 region has the DNA TGTGCCACCGGGACAGGGAACACCGGGGAGCTGTTTTTT.